This T cell receptor (beta chain) was captured in a study of T cell repertoires in cytomegalovirus infection. Study context: The public TCR beta signatures pointed to both CMV infection and matching HLA type.

This clonotype has just one count. The antigen remains undetermined. General study points: Predominance within the ex vivo response was attributable to HLA-C-restricted CMV-specific TCR beta clonotypes. The cumulative frequency of public TCR beta families distinguished individuals who carried CMV together with the relevant HLA.

MiXCR was run by TCRdb on the reads, yielding one entry per CDR3 protein. The sample consists of 650,000 to 900,000 distinct CDR3 sequences, approximately 32% of them appearing once. The sequence derives from a human donor in good health (CMV status not recorded). Some clones in this sample may be carry-over from other donors' samples. The specimen was cultured CD8+ T cells from PBMCs, collected from culture after CMV antigen stimulation.

CDR3 sequence: CSAKGPGPNTEAFF. CDR3 DNA sequence: TGCAGTGCTAAAGGTCCAGGGCCGAACACTGAAGCTTTCTTT. The J gene is TRBJ1-1, the V gene TRBV20-1, with a weak D call TRBD1 (5 bases). The CDR3 length is 14 residues. Germline CDR1 DFQATT, CDR2 SNEGSKA (reference sequence). The V end lost 4 bases, the J end lost 1 base, and 13 bases lay between the germline ends.